These T cell receptor beta chains were read from a single sample in a study of cytomegalovirus exposure and HLA in healthy donors. The assay was immunoSEQ multiplex PCR, and TCRdb's table has in-frame clones only and misses some. This table holds over 130,000 clones, 79% found once. Input material: PBMCs. These receptors all come from a human donor in good health. CDR3s include the opening cysteine and the closing phenylalanine or tryptophan. Each record gives: clone size, V gene, J gene, D gene, CDR3 DNA, CDR3 protein. A D gene is named only where the DNA matches it firmly. Size tells how often a clone was seen (once, few, many) or the class of an expanded clone, and some rows leave it out.

NA	TRBV7-3	TRBJ2-5	TRBD2	TGTGCCAGCGGGGGGGGTCCCGGGGAGACCCAGTACTTC	CASGGGPGETQYF
NA	TRBV7-8	TRBJ2-7	NA	TGTGCCAGCAGCGCCCACCTCGGGGCCTACGAGCAGTACTTC	CASSAHLGAYEQYF
NA	TRBV7-9	TRBJ2-6	NA	TGTGCCAGCAGCTTACCGGGCTCTGGGGCCAACGTCCTGACTTTC	CASSLPGSGANVLTF
NA	TRBV6-5	TRBJ1-1	NA	TGTGCCAGCAGTTACTCGGGGGGGGCGAACACTGAAGCTTTCTTT	CASSYSGGANTEAFF
once	TRBV2	TRBJ2-7	NA	TGTGCCAGCAGTGAGCTACCAACCTACGAGCAGTACTTC	CASSELPTYEQYF
NA	TRBV5-8	TRBJ1-5	TRBD1	TGTGCCAGCAGCTCGAAGGGACAGGGCTTTTATCAGCCCCAGCATTTT	CASSSKGQGFYQPQHF
NA	TRBV13	TRBJ2-3	NA	TGTGCCAGCAGCGCACTAGCAGAGCCCATTCAGGGTAAAGATACGCAGTATTTT	CASSALAEPIQGKDTQYF
NA	TRBV7-2	TRBJ1-1	NA	TGTGCCAGCAGCCGCCGACAGGATGAAGCTTTCTTT	CASSRRQDEAFF
NA	TRBV18	TRBJ1-1	NA	TGTGCCAGCTCGCTTCCAGGGTTAAGGGGCGAAGCTTTCTTT	CASSLPGLRGEAFF
NA	TRBV7-2	TRBJ1-4	TRBD1	TGTGCCAGCGGCGAGACAGGGGCAACTAATGAAAAACTGTTTTTT	CASGETGATNEKLFF
NA	TRBV28	TRBJ1-2	TRBD1	TGTGCCAGCAGTTTAACCCCGGGAGGGGGCGTCAACTATGGCTACACCTTC	CASSLTPGGGVNYGYTF
NA	TRBV28	TRBJ1-1	NA	TGTGCCAGCAGTTTATCTCAGGGGGAAGCTTTCTTT	CASSLSQGEAFF
NA	TRBV6-5	TRBJ1-6	NA	TGTGCCAGCAGTTACGCGAGTAATTCACCCCTCCACTTT	CASSYASNSPLHF
NA	TRBV19	TRBJ2-7	NA	TGTGCCAGTAGTCCGTCGGGACTTATTTCCTACGAGCAGTACTTC	CASSPSGLISYEQYF
NA	TRBV7-2	TRBJ2-7	NA	TGTGCCAGCAGCCACAACACCAAAATCGGGAACTACGAGCAGTACTTC	CASSHNTKIGNYEQYF
few	TRBV28	TRBJ2-5	NA	TGTGCCCTAGAAGGAGGGCAAGAGACCCAGTACTTC	CALEGGQETQYF
NA	TRBV18	TRBJ2-6	NA	TGTGCCAGCCATCGATCGGGACATAGCTCTGGGGCCAACGTCCTGACTTTC	CASHRSGHSSGANVLTF
few	TRBV27	TRBJ1-4	NA	TGTGCCAGCAGTTCCCTTGACAGGTTGAAGGAAAAACTGTTTTTT	CASSSLDRLKEKLFF
NA	TRBV28	TRBJ1-2	NA	TGTGCCAGCAGTTTGACAGGTTCCTATGGCTACACCTTC	CASSLTGSYGYTF
NA	TRBV10-3	TRBJ1-5	TRBD1	TGTGCCATCAGCCCGGGACAGGGAAGCAATCAGCCCCAGCATTTT	CAISPGQGSNQPQHF
NA	TRBV10-3	TRBJ1-2	NA	TGTGCCATCAGTGAGTCTGGAGGGCTTTCCTATGGCTACACCTTC	CAISESGGLSYGYTF
NA	TRBV10-3	TRBJ1-2	TRBD1	TGTGCCATCAGTTACAGGGGCGGCTACACCTTC	CAISYRGGYTF
NA	TRBV13	TRBJ2-3	NA	TGTGCCAGCAGCTTAGAGTCGGCAGATACGCAGTATTTT	CASSLESADTQYF
NA	TRBV10-2	TRBJ2-2	TRBD1	TGCGCCAGCAGAACGACAGGGGACACCGGGGAGCTGTTTTTT	CASRTTGDTGELFF
NA	TRBV19	TRBJ2-5	TRBD1	TGTGCCAGTAGTAACCAGGGGGCGACAGAGACCCAGTACTTC	CASSNQGATETQYF
NA	TRBV2	TRBJ2-7	TRBD2	TGTGCCAGCAGATTCACTAGCGGGGGGGACGGGGAGCAGTACTTC	CASRFTSGGDGEQYF
few	TRBV5-4	TRBJ1-6	NA	TGTGCCAGCAGCTTGGACGGACCCAGGGGTTCACCCCTCCACTTT	CASSLDGPRGSPLHF
NA	TRBV7-2	TRBJ2-1	NA	TGTGCCAGCAGCTTAGTCCCTATGTTGGATGAGCAGTTCTTC	CASSLVPMLDEQFF
NA	TRBV6-5	TRBJ1-3	NA	TGTGCCAGTCAGCAGAGGGCAACTGGAAACACCATATATTTT	CASQQRATGNTIYF
NA	TRBV5-5	TRBJ2-7	NA	TGTGCCAGCAGCTTGGTACAGGGCCTCCACGAGCAGTACTTC	CASSLVQGLHEQYF
NA	TRBV10-3	TRBJ2-2	NA	TGTGCCATCAACGGGGACTCCGGGGAGCTGTTTTTT	CAINGDSGELFF
NA	TRBV9	TRBJ2-2	NA	TGTGCCAGCAGCGTAGCTAGAACGAGGCGAGCCGGGGAGCTGTTTTTT	CASSVARTRRAGELFF
NA	TRBV11-2	TRBJ1-1	TRBD1	TGTGCCAGCAGCCCAGGGACAGGTATGAACACTGAAGCTTTCTTT	CASSPGTGMNTEAFF
NA	TRBV7-9	TRBJ1-3	NA	TGTGCCAGCAGCTCACCCCTCGGGGTCGGAAACACCATATATTTT	CASSSPLGVGNTIYF
NA	TRBV7-9	TRBJ2-7	NA	TGTGCCAGCAGCTTAAAGCATAGGGGGTGGGAGCAGTACTTC	CASSLKHRGWEQYF
NA	TRBV30	TRBJ1-6	TRBD1	TGTGCCTGGAGCGGTACCGGGACAGGGGATTCACCCCTCCACTTT	CAWSGTGTGDSPLHF
NA	TRBV14	TRBJ1-1	TRBD1	TGTGCCAGCAGCCAGGGACAGGGCTGGGGGGCTGAAGCTTTCTTT	CASSQGQGWGAEAFF
NA	TRBV7-9	TRBJ2-7	NA	TGTGCCAGCAGCTTATTAGATGCGGCGACCTACGAGCAGTACTTC	CASSLLDAATYEQYF
NA	TRBV7-9	TRBJ2-3	TRBD1	TGTGCCAGCAGCACTACGACAGGGGCCACAGATACGCAGTATTTT	CASSTTTGATDTQYF
NA	TRBV6-5	TRBJ1-2	NA	TGTGCCAGCAGCAACAGGGATGGCTACCCCTTC	CASSNRDGYPF
NA	TRBV7-2	TRBJ2-5	NA	TGTGCCAGCAGCTTACCCCCCTCGGAGACCCAGTACTTC	CASSLPPSETQYF
NA	TRBV18	TRBJ1-1	TRBD1	TGTGCCAGCTCAATAGGGACAGGGGATGGGACTGAAGCTTTCTTT	CASSIGTGDGTEAFF
NA	TRBV6-1	TRBJ1-5	NA	TGTGCCAGCAGTGAGTTATTCTACGGGGTCCAGGGGCTCAATCAGCCCCAGCATTTT	CASSELFYGVQGLNQPQHF
few	TRBV7-9	TRBJ1-2	NA	TGTGCCAGCAGCCCAACAGAACCCAACTATGGCTACACCTTC	CASSPTEPNYGYTF
NA	TRBV7-3	TRBJ2-5	NA	TGTGCCAGCAGCCCCTGGCACACTAGCCAAGAGACCCAGTACTTC	CASSPWHTSQETQYF
NA	TRBV6-5	TRBJ2-3	NA	TGTGCCAGCACTCGGGGGACAGACACAGATACGCAGTATTTT	CASTRGTDTDTQYF
NA	TRBV29-1	TRBJ2-3	NA	TGCAGCGTTGGGACCACGGGGGATACGCAGTATTTT	CSVGTTGDTQYF
NA	TRBV13	TRBJ2-7	TRBD1	TGTGCCAGCAGCGCTACAGGGGGGCCTTCCTACGAGCAGTACTTC	CASSATGGPSYEQYF
NA	TRBV19	TRBJ1-1	TRBD1	TGTGCCAGTAGTCTCCTCCGGGTGGGGACAGGGCAGGGAAAGGCTGAAGCTTTCTTT	CASSLLRVGTGQGKAEAFF
NA	TRBV7-2	TRBJ2-3	TRBD2	TGTGCCAGCAGCTTTTTAGGACTAGCGGGGGGCACAGATACGCAGTATTTT	CASSFLGLAGGTDTQYF